This T cell receptor (beta chain) was retrieved from a study of T cells expressing NK-cell markers. Of note for this clonotype: The target antigen is unknown.

Notes on the study in general: Whether expanded NKG2C-expressing T cell clones recognize HCMV is unknown.

TCRdb reprocessed the 5' RACE reads, keeping one entry per CDR3 protein, no DNA. This sample's clone table lists over 350,000 distinct CDR3 sequences. CDR1 and CDR2 (germline): LNHNV, YYDKDF (reference sequence). The CDR3 length is 14 residues. The sequence derives from a woman in her forties or fifties in good health. The chain couples TRBV15 to TRBJ2-7; TCRdb's D call, TRBD2, is unchecked because there is no DNA. The sample comprised blood T cells: a sorted CD56 or NKG2C T cell subset, CD4+ or CD8+ T cells, or bulk PBMC T cells (not recorded which). The CDR3 is CATSRKREWYEQYF.